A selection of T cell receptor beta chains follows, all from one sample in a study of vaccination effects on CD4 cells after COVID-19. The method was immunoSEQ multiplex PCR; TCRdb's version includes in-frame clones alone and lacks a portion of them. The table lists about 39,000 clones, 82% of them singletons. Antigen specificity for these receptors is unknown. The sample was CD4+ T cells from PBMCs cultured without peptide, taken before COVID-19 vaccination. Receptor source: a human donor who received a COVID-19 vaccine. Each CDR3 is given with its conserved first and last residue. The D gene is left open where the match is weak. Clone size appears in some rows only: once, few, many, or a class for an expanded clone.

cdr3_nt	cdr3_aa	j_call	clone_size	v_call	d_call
TGTGCCAGCAGCTCGGGCGGACTAGCGGGGGGAAAAGGGGAGCTGTTTTTT	CASSSGGLAGGKGELFF	TRBJ2-2	NA	TRBV7-2	TRBD2
TGTGCCAGCAGCAAATGGGGCAGGGCCGACTCTAGCAATCAGCCCCAGCATTTT	CASSKWGRADSSNQPQHF	TRBJ1-5	NA	TRBV21-1	NA
TGTGCCAGCAGCCAAAATCACGGCGGGGAGCTGTTTTTT	CASSQNHGGELFF	TRBJ2-2	NA	TRBV3-1/TRBV3-2	NA
TGTGCCAGCTCTGAGGGGGCAAAAGGAAACACCATATATTTT	CASSEGAKGNTIYF	TRBJ1-3	NA	TRBV28	TRBD1
TGTGCCAGCAGTGTCAGCGCCGCTAACTATGGCTACACCTTC	CASSVSAANYGYTF	TRBJ1-2	once	TRBV6-4	NA
TGTGCCAGCAGCTCGAGGGGGGGGAGCAATCAGCCCCAGCATTTT	CASSSRGGSNQPQHF	TRBJ1-5	NA	TRBV5-6	NA
TGTGCCAGCAGCCCCGGGACAGTCCAGGTGTTCTTC	CASSPGTVQVFF	TRBJ2-1	NA	TRBV11-1	TRBD1
TGTGCCAGCAGCGCCTCTTTTACTAGCGGGGGGGCCCGCACGCAGTATTTT	CASSASFTSGGARTQYF	TRBJ2-3	NA	TRBV9	TRBD2
TGTGCCAGCAGTTACAGCCAAGGCTATGGCTACACCTTC	CASSYSQGYGYTF	TRBJ1-2	few	TRBV6-5	NA
TGTGCCAGCAGCTTTCTGACAGGGCCGTCACCCCTCCACTTT	CASSFLTGPSPLHF	TRBJ1-6	NA	TRBV7-9	TRBD1
TGCGCCAGCAGCACTACAGGGGCCACCAATTCACCCCTCCACTTT	CASSTTGATNSPLHF	TRBJ1-6	NA	TRBV5-1	TRBD1
TGTGCCAGCAGAGGAGCGGGGGGCAGCACAGATACGCAGTATTTT	CASRGAGGSTDTQYF	TRBJ2-3	NA	TRBV5-4	TRBD2
TGTGCCAGCTCACCAGACGCGGGCGCTAACTATGGCTACACCTTC	CASSPDAGANYGYTF	TRBJ1-2	few	TRBV18	NA
TGTGCCAGCAGCAGCAGGGGTAATTCACCCCTCCACTTT	CASSSRGNSPLHF	TRBJ1-6	NA	TRBV7-2	NA
TGTGCCAGCAGCCCGAGCTCCCACCAGGTGGGAATAGCGGGGGGCCGGGAGACCCAGTACTTC	CASSPSSHQVGIAGGRETQYF	TRBJ2-5	NA	TRBV9	TRBD2
TGTGCCAGCCGCCTTCTGGGGAGTCAGCCCCAGCATTTT	CASRLLGSQPQHF	TRBJ1-5	NA	TRBV6-5	NA
TGTGCCACCAGCAGAGATGTCGGGGAGACCCAGTACTTC	CATSRDVGETQYF	TRBJ2-5	NA	TRBV15	NA
TGTGCCACCAGTGACTTCGCGGGACAGGGGGCAGATACGCAGTATTTT	CATSDFAGQGADTQYF	TRBJ2-3	NA	TRBV24-1	TRBD1
TGTGCCAGCAGTTATTTTCGGGGGGGCCGGAGAGATACGCAGTATTTT	CASSYFRGGRRDTQYF	TRBJ2-3	NA	TRBV6-5	TRBD2
TGTGCCAGTAGTATACAGGGGGCTCCTGGCTACACCTTC	CASSIQGAPGYTF	TRBJ1-2	NA	TRBV19	TRBD1
TGTGCCAGCAGCTTGAGGGGTTGGCATGAGCAGTTCTTC	CASSLRGWHEQFF	TRBJ2-1	NA	TRBV5-6	NA
TGCGCCAGCAGTGGGACCGGGACAGGGTCGCCCCAGCATTTT	CASSGTGTGSPQHF	TRBJ1-5	few	TRBV10-1	TRBD1
TGTGCCATCAGTGGAGGCGATGACACTGAAGCTTTCTTT	CAISGGDDTEAFF	TRBJ1-1	few	TRBV10-3	NA
TGTGCCAGTCGGGCCGCATCCGGGGGTTCAATCTATGGCTACACCTTC	CASRAASGGSIYGYTF	TRBJ1-2	few	TRBV19	NA
TGTGCCATCAGTGAAATTCCAGGCCATGAGCAGTTCTTC	CAISEIPGHEQFF	TRBJ2-1	NA	TRBV10-3	NA
TGTGCCAGCAGCTTGCCGAATGGAAACACCATATATTTT	CASSLPNGNTIYF	TRBJ1-3	once	TRBV9	NA
TGTGCCAGCAGTGAATCTGAGGGACAAGTTAGTTCACCCCTCCACTTT	CASSESEGQVSSPLHF	TRBJ1-6	NA	TRBV25-1	NA
TGTGCCAGCAGCCCGCCTAGCGTGTTGGAGTTGGAGACCCAGTACTTC	CASSPPSVLELETQYF	TRBJ2-5	NA	TRBV7-9	NA
TGTGCCAGCAGTGAAACCCCGGGAAATTCACCCCTCCACTTT	CASSETPGNSPLHF	TRBJ1-6	NA	TRBV9	NA
TGTGCCAGCTCCTCAGTGAACACTGAAGCTTTCTTT	CASSSVNTEAFF	TRBJ1-1	once	TRBV28	NA
TGCAGCGTTGAAGTCCTGGGACAGGGTGATGAAAAACTGTTTTTT	CSVEVLGQGDEKLFF	TRBJ1-4	NA	TRBV29-1	TRBD1
TGCGCCAGCAGGGACTATTCGGAGCAGTTCTTC	CASRDYSEQFF	TRBJ2-1	few	TRBV4-1	NA
TGTGCCAGCAGCTTAGGGACCCGCTACAATGAGCAGTTCTTC	CASSLGTRYNEQFF	TRBJ2-1	NA	TRBV7-9	NA
TGTGCCAGCACCGTCCAAAGAAAACTGTTTTTT	CASTVQRKLFF	TRBJ1-4	NA	TRBV6-5	NA
TGTGCCAGCTCACCGACAGGGGTGCAAGAAAAACTGTTTTTT	CASSPTGVQEKLFF	TRBJ1-4	NA	TRBV18	TRBD1
TGTGCCAGCAGCCAAGGGGCAGGGGGCATGACCAAAAACATTCAGTACTTC	CASSQGAGGMTKNIQYF	TRBJ2-4	NA	TRBV3-1/TRBV3-2	TRBD1
TGTGCCAGCAGCTTAGGGCTAGATACGCAGTATTTT	CASSLGLDTQYF	TRBJ2-3	NA	TRBV11-2	NA
TGTGCCAGCAGCTTCAGGGATAGCGGAAACTCCTACAATGAGCAGTTCTTC	CASSFRDSGNSYNEQFF	TRBJ2-1	NA	TRBV7-9	NA
TGTGCCAGCAGGAGCAGGGGCGAGGCCAAAAACATTCAGTACTTC	CASRSRGEAKNIQYF	TRBJ2-4	NA	TRBV3-1/TRBV3-2	NA
TGTGCCAGCAGCGGGACTAGCGGGGGGGCCGGCACAGATACGCAGTATTTT	CASSGTSGGAGTDTQYF	TRBJ2-3	NA	TRBV3-1/TRBV3-2	TRBD2
TGTGCCAGCATCCCTAGCGGGGGCGGAAACATTCAGTACTTC	CASIPSGGGNIQYF	TRBJ2-4	NA	TRBV5-8	TRBD2
TGTGCCAGCAAGTCCGGGCGAGGGAATGATCCTGAAGCTTTCTTT	CASKSGRGNDPEAFF	TRBJ1-1	NA	TRBV6-5	NA
TGTGCCAGCAGCTCCTGGGGCTCTGGGGCCAACGTCCTGACTTTC	CASSSWGSGANVLTF	TRBJ2-6	few	TRBV7-9	NA
TGTGCCAGCTCACCACAACCCCCGCGGACGAACACCGGGGAGCTGTTTTTT	CASSPQPPRTNTGELFF	TRBJ2-2	once	TRBV18	NA
TGTGCCAGTTCAGACCCGGGACAGGGTGACAATGAGCAGTTCTTC	CASSDPGQGDNEQFF	TRBJ2-1	NA	TRBV6-6	TRBD1
TGTGCCAGTACTCCGATCACCGGGACAGGGGGTAGGAATGAGCAGTTCTTC	CASTPITGTGGRNEQFF	TRBJ2-1	NA	TRBV19	TRBD1
TGTGCCAGCAGAAAAGACAGGGGAGGTGAAAAACTGTTTTTT	CASRKDRGGEKLFF	TRBJ1-4	once	TRBV6-1	TRBD1
TGTGCCAGCAGCCCAACAGGGGACTATGGCTACACCTTC	CASSPTGDYGYTF	TRBJ1-2	NA	TRBV7-9	TRBD1
TGTGCCAGCAACATAATAGGGGGCGGAAAGACAGATACGCAGTATTTT	CASNIIGGGKTDTQYF	TRBJ2-3	NA	TRBV7-2	TRBD1
TGTGCCTGGACGCGCGGATCTGGGGCCAACGTCCTGACTTTC	CAWTRGSGANVLTF	TRBJ2-6	NA	TRBV30	NA
TGTGCCAGCCTCTCGGGGTGGACTGGGGCGGGTGGGGCCAACGTCCTGACTTTC	CASLSGWTGAGGANVLTF	TRBJ2-6	once	TRBV19	NA
TGTGCCAGCAGCTTGCGGGGGAGCACCGGGGAGCTGTTTTTT	CASSLRGSTGELFF	TRBJ2-2	NA	TRBV5-6	NA
TGTGCCTGCATCACCGGGGAGCTGTTTTTT	CACITGELFF	TRBJ2-2	few	TRBV12-3/TRBV12-4	NA
TGTGCCAGTAGTAGCGGACTAGGGGAACGGGAGCAGTTCTTC	CASSSGLGEREQFF	TRBJ2-1	NA	TRBV19	TRBD2
TGTGCCAGCGCGCGGGGCACAGATACGCAGTATTTT	CASARGTDTQYF	TRBJ2-3	NA	TRBV12-3/TRBV12-4	NA
TGCGCCAGCAGCCTTCTCCCCAGCACAGATACGCAGTATTTT	CASSLLPSTDTQYF	TRBJ2-3	NA	TRBV5-1	NA